These 18 T cell receptor beta chains originate from one sample sequenced in a study of technical replicates of blood from a few donors. Clones were sequenced by immunoSEQ multiplex PCR, and TCRdb holds only the in-frame ones, with some missing. This sample has about 15,000 clones, with about 83% found just once. Sequenced: PBMCs. All receptors come from a human donor in good health.

The rearrangement uses TRBV30 and TRBJ2-3, with D possibly being TRBD2 (6 bases). The CDR3 runs to 15 residues. Between the trimmed V and J ends, which lost 5 bases and 0 bases, there was a span of 15 bases. Germline V CDR1 and CDR2: GTSNPN, SVGIG (reference sequence). The CDR3 region has the DNA TGTGCCTGGGGCACTAGCCCCTATAGCACAGATACGCAGTATTTT. Translation gives CAWGTSPYSTDTQYF. Full variable domain (rest looked up from reference TRBV30 and TRBJ2-3): SQTIHQWPATLVQPVGSPLSLECTVEGTSNPNLYWYRQAAGRGLQLLFYSVGIGQISSEVPQNLSASRPQDRQFILSSKKLLLSDSGFYLCAWGTSPYSTDTQYFGPGTRLTVL.

The chain uses TRBV28 and TRBJ1-3; D is unresolved. Trimming cost V 6 bases and J 0 bases, with 9 bases left between them. The CDR3 totals 14 residues. From germline, CDR1 is MDHEN and CDR2 SYDVKM. The CDR3 nucleotides are TGTGCCAGCAGAGCAAGTCTCTCTGGAAACACCATATATTTT. Translated: CASRASLSGNTIYF.

This sequence joins TRBV6-4 and TRBJ1-3; D is unresolved. The germline V gene encodes CDR1 MRHNA and CDR2 SNTAGT. V dropped 4 bases and J dropped 0 bases, with 4 bases sitting between them. The CDR3 has 13 amino acids. The CDR3 DNA sequence: TGTGCCAGCAGTGTCAACTCTGGAAACACCATATATTTT. This translates into CASSVNSGNTIYF.

The V and J genes are TRBV21-1 and TRBJ2-3; the table's TRBD2 call for D was not verified on the DNA. TRBV21-1 is shown as a pseudogene. The CDR3 contains 16 residues. The DNA of the CDR3 is TGTGCCAGCAGCAAATATGGAGGGTCTAGCACAGATACGCAGTATTTT. Translation: CASSKYGGSSTDTQYF.

The V gene is TRBV10-3, the J gene TRBJ2-2; D is perhaps TRBD1 (6 bases). CDR3 size: 16 residues. CDR1 ENHRY and CDR2 SYGVKD come from the germline V gene. With 0 bases removed from V and 5 bases from J, the gap between germline ends came to 13 bases. CDR3 loop: CAISESTGRGTGELFF. DNA for the CDR3: TGTGCCATCAGTGAGTCGACGGGAAGGGGGACCGGGGAGCTGTTTTTT.

This sequence joins TRBV21-1 and TRBJ2-2; the D call in the table, TRBD1, was not verified against the DNA. TRBV21-1 is reported as a pseudogene. This CDR3 has 16 residues. This chain's CDR3 is CASSKEGTAYTGELFF. For the CDR3, the DNA is TGTGCCAGCAGCAAAGAGGGGACAGCCTATACCGGGGAGCTGTTTTTT.

This chain uses TRBV5-1 with TRBJ2-1; 8 bases are a match to TRBD1. Germline V lookup: CDR1 SGHRS, CDR2 YFSETQ. This CDR3 region has 16 residues. J was trimmed by 0 bases and V by 4 bases; bases with no gene match: 6. CDR3 coding DNA: TGCGCCAGCAGCGGCACAGGGGGAAGCTCCTACAATGAGCAGTTCTTC. Its protein is CASSGTGGSSYNEQFF.

This sequence joins TRBV15 and TRBJ2-4, with 11 bases fitting TRBD2. V trimming: 0 bases; J trimming: 3 bases; junction bases outside the gene matches: 16. The length of the CDR3 is 21 residues. CDR1 and CDR2 (germline): LNHNV, YYDKDF (reference sequence). This CDR3 is CATSRDLTSGSYGGDKNIQYF. CDR3 DNA: TGTGCCACCAGCAGAGATTTAACTAGCGGGAGTTATGGTGGGGACAAAAACATTCAGTACTTC. Full variable domain (missing parts from reference TRBV15 and TRBJ2-4): DAMVIQNPRYQVTQFGKPVTLSCSQTLNHNVMYWYQQKSSQAPKLLFHYYDKDFNNEADTPDNFQSRRPNTSFCFLDIRSPGLGDTAMYLCATSRDLTSGSYGGDKNIQYFGAGTRLSVL.

This clone appeared once. The V call is TRBV27, the J call TRBJ2-1, with TRBD2 as a possible D gene (6 bases). Germline CDR1 reads MNHEY; CDR2 reads SMNVEV (reference sequence). CDR3 length: 13 residues. The V and J ends lost 5 bases and 5 bases respectively, with 10 bases between them. CDR3 residues: CASSRTTHNEQFF. In DNA, the CDR3 is TGTGCCAGCAGTAGGACTACCCACAATGAGCAGTTCTTC.

The chain uses TRBV19 and TRBJ1-1; 7 bases map to TRBD1. V lost 5 bases and J lost 1; bases outside the gene matches: 7. The CDR3 is 15 amino acids. Germline CDR1 LNHDA, CDR2 SQIVND (reference sequence). CDR3 sequence (DNA): TGTGCCAGTAGTGTAGGGGACAGAACGAACACTGAAGCTTTCTTT. This gives the protein CASSVGDRTNTEAFF.

The chain has TRBV7-2 and TRBJ2-1, with 7 nucleotides matching TRBD2. The CDR3 is 14 amino acids. Germline trimming cut 5 bases from V and 7 bases from J; bases unmatched to any gene: 8. CDR1 is SGHTA, CDR2 FQGNSA, per germline. Here the CDR3 reads CASSPGLSANEQFF. The CDR3, as DNA: TGTGCCAGCAGCCCGGGACTATCCGCGAATGAGCAGTTCTTC. Drawing the rest from reference TRBV7-2 and TRBJ2-1, the complete variable domain is GAGVSQSPSNKVTEKGKDVELRCDPISGHTALYWYRQSLGQGLEFLIYFQGNSAPDKSGLPSDRFSAERTGGSVSTLTIQRTQQEDSAVYLCASSPGLSANEQFFGPGTRLTVL.

The table lists this clone with a count of one. The chain carries TRBV5-1 and TRBJ1-1; D is possibly TRBD1 (5 bases). CDR3 length: 13 residues. In germline, CDR1 is SGHRS, CDR2 YFSETQ. The V and J ends lost 7 bases and 0 bases respectively, with 10 bases between them. The CDR3 is CASYRLLNTEAFF. The CDR3 nucleotides are TGCGCCAGCTACAGGCTATTGAACACTGAAGCTTTCTTT.

This rearrangement joins TRBV6-5 to TRBJ2-5; the D gene is possibly TRBD1 (6 bases). The germline V and J ends were trimmed by 5 bases and 2 bases, with 15 bases remaining between them. The germline CDR1 and CDR2 sequences are MNHEY and SVGAGI. There are 15 residues in the CDR3. As DNA, the CDR3 is TGTGCCAGCAGTCGAGACGGGACAACACAAGAGACCCAGTACTTC. It yields the protein CASSRDGTTQETQYF.

The CDR3 reads CASRSGTGELFF. CDR3 nucleotides: TGTGCCAGCAGGTCAGGGACCGGGGAGCTGTTTTTT. The rearrangement joins TRBV28 to TRBJ2-2; D is possibly TRBD1 (5 bases). Trimming took 6 bases from V and 5 from J, leaving 7 bases between them. Germline CDR1 MDHEN, CDR2 SYDVKM. The CDR3 is made up of 12 amino acids.

The rearrangement links TRBV27 to TRBJ2-1; 11 bases line up with TRBD2. The germline V gene encodes CDR1 MNHEY and CDR2 SMNVEV (reference sequence). V dropped 4 bases and J dropped 10; count of bases not matched to a gene: 9. CDR3 length: 15 residues. The CDR3 loop is CASSWPSSGRHEQFF. The DNA for the CDR3 is TGTGCCAGCAGTTGGCCCTCTAGCGGGAGGCACGAGCAGTTCTTC.

This sequence joins TRBV9 and TRBJ2-3, with TRBD2 as a possible D gene (6 bases). The CDR3 consists of 16 residues. Germline-derived CDR1 and CDR2 are SGDLS and YYNGEE. Trimming stripped 3 bases from V and 0 bases from J, with 14 bases between. DNA of the CDR3: TGTGCCAGCAGCGGCGGGGCGAGAACTAGCACAGATACGCAGTATTTT. Its protein is CASSGGARTSTDTQYF.

This clone was counted a few times. This rearrangement joins TRBV7-3 to TRBJ1-1, with 8 bases matching TRBD1. J was trimmed by 2 bases and V by 5 bases; bases with no gene match: 4. This CDR3 region has 14 residues. Germline V lookup: CDR1 SGHTA, CDR2 FQGTGA. In DNA, the CDR3 is TGTGCCAGCAGCCCCACAGGGGGTAACACTGAAGCTTTCTTT. Translation gives CASSPTGGNTEAFF.

This chain joins TRBV10-3 and TRBJ1-2; D is unresolved. Germline CDR1 is ENHRY and CDR2 is SYGVKD. The V gene lost 7 bases and the J gene lost 8 bases, with 20 bases spanning the gap. This CDR3 has 14 residues. CDR3 nucleotide sequence: TGTGCCATCAAAGAACCGGCGGTGTACTGGGGCTACACCTTC. It yields the protein CAIKEPAVYWGYTF.